A few counts support the clone carrying this T cell receptor (beta chain). Its target is not known. These data are taken from a study of beta chain features in type 1 diabetes. Broader study findings: Sequencing used cDNA, and cells with high TCR expression could therefore be over-represented.

Researchers reported sorting CD4+ naive, central memory, regulatory and stem cell-like memory cells via CD45RO/CCR7/CD25/CD127/CD95/CD27. Every isolated RNA sample was fully reverse transcribed, so sequencing captured expressed TCRB transcripts. Some clones are missing from TCRdb's copy, which holds only in-frame ones; the method was immunoSEQ multiplex PCR. The sample has hundreds of thousands of clones, roughly 14% seen once. Germline V gene data show CDR1 as MNHEY and CDR2 as SVGAGI. There are 14 residues in the CDR3. V lost 7 bases and J 4 bases, leaving 14 bases between the germline ends. This receptor was identified in a man aged 25 to 45 in good health. The sample was naive CD4+ T cells from blood. V gene TRBV6-5 combines with J gene TRBJ2-1, with D possibly matching TRBD1 (5 bases). This chain's CDR3 is CASIPGNGYNEQFF. In nucleotides, the CDR3 is TGTGCCAGCATCCCAGGGAATGGGTACAATGAGCAGTTCTTC.